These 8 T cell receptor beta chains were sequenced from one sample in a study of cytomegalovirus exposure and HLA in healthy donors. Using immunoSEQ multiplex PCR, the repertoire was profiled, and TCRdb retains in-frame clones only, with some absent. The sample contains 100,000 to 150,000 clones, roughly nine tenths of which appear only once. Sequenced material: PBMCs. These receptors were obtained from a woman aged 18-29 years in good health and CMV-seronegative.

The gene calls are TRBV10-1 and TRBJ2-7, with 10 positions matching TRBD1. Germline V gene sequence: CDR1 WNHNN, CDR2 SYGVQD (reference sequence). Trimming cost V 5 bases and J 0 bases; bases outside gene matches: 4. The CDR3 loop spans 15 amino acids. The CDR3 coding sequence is TGCGCCAGCAGTCCGGGACAGGGGTCCTCCTACGAGCAGTACTTC. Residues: CASSPGQGSSYEQYF.

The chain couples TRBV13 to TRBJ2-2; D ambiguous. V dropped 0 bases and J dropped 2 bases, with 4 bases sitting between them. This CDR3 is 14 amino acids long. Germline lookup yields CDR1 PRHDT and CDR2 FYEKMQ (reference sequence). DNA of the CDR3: TGTGCCAGCAGCTTAGGTGGCAACACCGGGGAGCTGTTTTTT. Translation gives CASSLGGNTGELFF.

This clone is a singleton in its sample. The CDR3 DNA reads as TGTGCCATGCGTAGAAGCTCTGGAAACACCATATATTTT. Translated: CAMRRSSGNTIYF. The chain joins TRBV10-3 to TRBJ1-3; D is unclear. Trimming removed 9 bases at V and 0 bases at J, with 9 bases between. This CDR3 contains 13 residues. From germline, CDR1 is ENHRY and CDR2 SYGVKD.

In nucleotides, the CDR3 is TGTGCCGGAGGACGGCCGGCAGATACGCAGTATTTT. Protein sequence: CAGGRPADTQYF. This sequence joins TRBV6-6 and TRBJ2-3; TRBD2 is a possible D gene (5 bases). The CDR3 length is 12 residues. Trimming pared 11 bases from V and 4 bases from J, leaving 13 bases between. Germline V gene data show CDR1 as MNHNY and CDR2 as SVGAGI (reference sequence).

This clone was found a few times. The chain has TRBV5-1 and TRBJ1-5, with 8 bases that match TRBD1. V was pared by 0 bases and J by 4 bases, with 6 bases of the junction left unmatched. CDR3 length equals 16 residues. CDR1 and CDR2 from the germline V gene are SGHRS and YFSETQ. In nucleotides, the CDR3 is TGCGCCAGCAGCTTGGGAGCAGGGGGCATTAATCAGCCCCAGCATTTT. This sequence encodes CASSLGAGGINQPQHF.

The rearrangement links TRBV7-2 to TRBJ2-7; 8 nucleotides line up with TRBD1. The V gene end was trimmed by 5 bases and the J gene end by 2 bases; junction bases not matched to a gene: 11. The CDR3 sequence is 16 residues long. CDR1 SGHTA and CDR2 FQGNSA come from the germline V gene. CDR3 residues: CASSLSPDRVAYEQYF. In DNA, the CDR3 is TGTGCCAGCAGCCTTTCTCCGGACAGGGTCGCCTACGAGCAGTACTTC.

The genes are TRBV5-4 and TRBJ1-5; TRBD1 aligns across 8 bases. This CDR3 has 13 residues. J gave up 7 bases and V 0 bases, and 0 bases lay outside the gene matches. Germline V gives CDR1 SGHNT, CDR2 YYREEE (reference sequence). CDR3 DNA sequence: TGTGCCAGCAGCTTGGACAGGGGGCAGCCCCAGCATTTT. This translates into CASSLDRGQPQHF.

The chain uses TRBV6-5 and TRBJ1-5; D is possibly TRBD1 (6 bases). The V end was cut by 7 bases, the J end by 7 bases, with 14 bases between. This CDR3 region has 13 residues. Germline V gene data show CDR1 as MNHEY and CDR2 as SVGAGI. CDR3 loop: CASTQQGGQPQHF. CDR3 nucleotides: TGTGCCAGCACTCAACAGGGTGGCCAGCCCCAGCATTTT.